Presented here are 8 T cell receptor beta chains from one specimen sequenced in a study of shared clonotypes between healthy human individuals. Only in-frame clones appear in the TCRdb table, and some are missing; sequencing was by immunoSEQ multiplex PCR. The data contain about 680,000 clones, less than 80% of them singletons. The sequenced sample consisted of memory CD4+ T cells sorted from blood. The sample's subset: CD45RA-negative fraction. The receptors stem from a woman in her twenties or thirties in good health.

The DNA of the CDR3 is TGTGCCATCAACCAGCGGGAGGCCCAAAGGAATGAGCAGTTCTTC. This gives the protein CAINQREAQRNEQFF. The chain recombines TRBV10-3 with TRBJ2-1; 9 bases match TRBD2. Germline loops: CDR1 ENHRY, CDR2 SYGVKD. V lost 7 bases and J lost 7; bases outside the gene matches: 11. This CDR3 contains 15 residues.

In nucleotides, the CDR3 is TGTGCCAGCAGCTTACGGGAGAAAGAGACCCAGTACTTC. Amino acids: CASSLREKETQYF. This chain connects TRBV7-4 to TRBJ2-5, with TRBD2 as a possible D gene (6 bases). Trimming removed 2 bases from V and 3 bases from J, with 7 bases in between. CDR3 length equals 13 residues. Germline CDR1 reads SGHVT; CDR2 reads SQSDAQ.

The chain recombines TRBV7-8 with TRBJ2-3; 8 nucleotides agree with TRBD2. The CDR3 sequence is 17 residues long. Germline loops: CDR1 SGHVS, CDR2 FQNEAQ. With 2 bases clipped from V and 2 bases from J, the junction kept 9 bases outside the gene matches. The CDR3 coding sequence is TGTGCCAGCAGCTTATTTGCGGGAGGTCGTTCCACAGATACGCAGTATTTT. Translated, it gives CASSLFAGGRSTDTQYF.

This clone was counted once. V and J are TRBV10-3 and TRBJ2-7; possibly TRBD1 or TRBD2 for D (5 bases each). Germline CDR1 reads ENHRY; CDR2 reads SYGVKD. V dropped 6 bases and J dropped 1 base, with 13 bases sitting between them. CDR3 size: 14 residues. For the CDR3, the DNA is TGTGCCATCAGGACCCCCGGGGCATCCTACGAGCAGTACTTC. This encodes CAIRTPGASYEQYF.

This clone has a handful of counts. This chain uses TRBV5-1 with TRBJ1-1, with 10 bases matching TRBD1. J was trimmed by 0 bases and V by 5 bases; bases with no gene match: 4. The germline V gene has CDR1 SGHRS and CDR2 YFSETQ. This CDR3 is 15 amino acids long. In DNA form, the CDR3 reads TGCGCCAGCAGGACAGGGGGCTCCATGAACACTGAAGCTTTCTTT. Amino acids: CASRTGGSMNTEAFF.

The chain is built from TRBV5-1 and TRBJ2-7; 9 positions agree with TRBD1. With V trimmed by 5 bases and J by 3 bases, 6 bases remained unmatched. CDR1 and CDR2 (germline): SGHRS, YFSETQ. CDR3 length: 14 amino acids. CDR3 region: CASRTPGQGYEQYF. In nucleotides, the CDR3 is TGCGCCAGCAGGACCCCGGGACAGGGCTACGAGCAGTACTTC. Based on the CDR3 plus reference TRBV5-1 and TRBJ2-7, the full variable domain is KAGVTQTPRYLIKTRGQQVTLSCSPISGHRSVSWYQQTPGQGLQFLFEYFSETQRNKGNFPGRFSGRQFSNSRSEMNVSTLELGDSALYLCASRTPGQGYEQYFGPGTRLTVT.

V and J are TRBV5-1 and TRBJ2-1; TRBD2 agrees at 7 bases. V shed 3 bases and J 9 bases; nucleotides not matched to a gene: 18. CDR1 SGHRS and CDR2 YFSETQ come from the germline V gene. CDR3 length: 17 amino acids. Here the CDR3 DNA reads TGCGCCAGCAGCTCCCCACAGACTAGCCCAGAACGTCGTGAGCAGTTCTTC. Translating gives CASSSPQTSPERREQFF.

The CDR3 nucleotides read TGCGCCAGCAGCTTGGCGGGACAGGGGCCCAATGAGCAGTTCTTC. Protein: CASSLAGQGPNEQFF. V is TRBV5-1 and J is TRBJ2-1, with 10 bases that match TRBD1. V was clipped by 0 bases and J by 6 bases; unmatched bases: 3. The CDR3 runs 15 residues. Germline V lookup: CDR1 SGHRS, CDR2 YFSETQ.